These 26 T cell receptor beta chains were all obtained from the same sample, sequenced in a study of CD8 T cells in ankylosing spondylitis. Via MiXCR, TCRdb re-called the 5' RACE reads, giving one row per CDR3 protein. The sample carries about 180,000 distinct CDR3 sequences, 9.5% to 10% recorded once. What was sequenced was blood, either unsorted or a sorted T cell fraction (not recorded which). The receptor source for this set is a female donor with ankylosing spondylitis or in good health (not recorded which).

This clonotype has more than one count but fewer than ten. The rearrangement links TRBV15 to TRBJ2-1; 14 nucleotides agree with TRBD2. CDR1 is LNHNV and CDR2 is YYDKDF in the germline V gene (reference sequence). CDR3 length equals 17 residues. After removal of 0 bases from V and 5 bases from J, the junction contained 3 bases not matched to a gene. The CDR3 here is CATSREPGLAGDNEQFF. The CDR3 region has the DNA TGTGCCACCAGCAGAGAGCCGGGACTAGCGGGAGACAATGAGCAGTTCTTC. The complete variable domain, with remaining parts taken from reference TRBV15 and TRBJ2-1, reads DAMVIQNPRYQVTQFGKPVTLSCSQTLNHNVMYWYQQKSSQAPKLLFHYYDKDFNNEADTPDNFQSRRPNTSFCFLDIRSPGLGDTAMYLCATSREPGLAGDNEQFFGPGTRLTVL.

The chain joins TRBV27 to TRBJ1-4, with D perhaps matching TRBD1 (5 bases). Germline V gene lookup returns CDR1 MNHEY and CDR2 SMNVEV (reference sequence). CDR3 length equals 12 residues. V was pared by 2 bases and J by 11 bases, with 9 bases between. This CDR3 reads CASSLIGGKLFF. The CDR3 coding sequence is TGTGCCAGCAGTTTAATTGGGGGGAAACTGTTTTTT.

The rearrangement links TRBV27 to TRBJ2-7, with 7 bases aligning to TRBD2. Germline values: CDR1 MNHEY, CDR2 SMNVEV (reference sequence). This CDR3 comprises 13 residues. Germline trimming cut 7 bases from V and 0 bases from J; bases unmatched to any gene: 3. CDR3 protein: CASKAGASYEQYF. The CDR3 nucleotides are TGTGCCAGCAAGGCGGGAGCCTCCTACGAGCAGTACTTC.

This clonotype was recorded many times. The genes are TRBV29-1 and TRBJ1-2, with a tentative D call TRBD1 (6 bases). There are 11 residues in the CDR3. The germline CDR1 and CDR2 sequences are SQVTM and ANQGSEA. V was trimmed by 4 bases and J by 8 bases, leaving 11 bases between them. In nucleotides, the CDR3 is TGCAGCGTTGTAGGGGGAGCGGGCTACACCTTC. Amino acids: CSVVGGAGYTF.

The table lists this clonotype with many counts. The rearrangement uses TRBV29-1 and TRBJ2-7; 8 positions match TRBD2. The CDR3 contains 14 residues. Germline CDR1 reads SQVTM; CDR2 reads ANQGSEA. V trimming: 7 bases; J trimming: 2 bases; junction bases outside the gene matches: 10. Written as DNA, the CDR3 is TGCAGCGCCTACGACCCCGGGAGGGCCTACGAGCAGTACTTC. Protein: CSAYDPGRAYEQYF.

The V call is TRBV2, the J call TRBJ2-1; D remains unclear. CDR3 size: 13 residues. Trimming stripped 8 bases from V and 0 bases from J, with 8 bases between. Germline V gives CDR1 SNHLY, CDR2 FYNNEI. CDR3 coding DNA: TGTGCCAGCGGGCGTAGCTCCTACAATGAGCAGTTCTTC. This encodes CASGRSSYNEQFF.

This clonotype showed up many times. The chain has TRBV7-9 and TRBJ2-5; no clear D. Trimming stripped 5 bases from V and 0 bases from J, with 10 bases between. CDR1 is SEHNR, CDR2 FQNEAQ, per germline (reference sequence). This CDR3 is 14 amino acids long. The CDR3 spells CASSARQNQETQYF. DNA of the CDR3: TGTGCCAGCAGCGCCCGCCAGAACCAAGAGACCCAGTACTTC.

This clonotype was counted between two and nine times. The chain combines TRBV6-5 with TRBJ1-2; maybe TRBD1 (5 bases). Trimming shortened V by 3 bases and J by 10 bases, and 12 bases separated the two germline ends. The CDR3 is 12 amino acids. CDR1 MNHEY and CDR2 SVGAGI come from the germline V gene. The CDR3 coding sequence is TGTGCCAGCAGTTATTTCGGGGGATCCTACACCTTC. Amino acid sequence: CASSYFGGSYTF.

This sequence joins TRBV27 and TRBJ2-7; 10 bases line up with TRBD1. Germline CDR1 and CDR2: MNHEY and SMNVEV (reference sequence). J was trimmed by 5 bases and V by 11 bases; bases with no gene match: 12. The CDR3 totals 14 residues. This CDR3 reads CAAASGQGPHEQYF. The CDR3 nucleotides read TGTGCCGCGGCGTCGGGACAGGGGCCCCACGAGCAGTACTTC.

The V gene is TRBV4-3, the J gene TRBJ2-3; 8 nucleotides align to TRBD2. Germline CDR1 reads LGHNA; CDR2 reads YSLEER. This CDR3 is built from 17 residues. V shed 0 bases, J shed 4 bases, and the junction held 9 bases outside the gene matches. The CDR3 coding sequence is TGCGCCAGCAGCCAAGATTCTACGGGAGGGCCGGCAGATACGCAGTATTTT. This codes for CASSQDSTGGPADTQYF.

There are a few counts of this clonotype. The chain employs TRBV15 and TRBJ2-5; 10 bases are a match to TRBD2. CDR1 and CDR2 from the germline V gene are LNHNV and YYDKDF (reference sequence). V lost 0 bases to trimming and J lost 5 bases; unmatched junction nucleotides: 15. The CDR3 is 19 amino acids. The chain's CDR3 is CATSRDPPPTSGRRETQYF. The CDR3, as DNA: TGTGCCACCAGCAGAGATCCCCCCCCGACTAGCGGGCGTCGGGAGACCCAGTACTTC.

In its sample, this clonotype was seen many times. This chain uses TRBV12-3 or TRBV12-4 with TRBJ2-3; 7 nucleotides line up with TRBD2. With V trimmed by 3 bases and J by 2 bases, 5 bases remained unmatched. The CDR3 runs 15 residues. CDR3 residues: CASSFTSAVTDTQYF. The CDR3 DNA sequence: TGTGCCAGCAGTTTCACTAGCGCCGTCACAGATACGCAGTATTTT.

The rearrangement links TRBV7-2 to TRBJ2-4, with D tentatively TRBD2 (5 bases). The CDR3 length is 17 residues. Trimming removed 2 bases from V and 0 bases from J, with 14 bases in between. From germline, CDR1 is SGHTA and CDR2 FQGNSA. The CDR3 nucleotides are TGTGCCAGCAGCTTAAAGGGAGCCCCAATAGCCAAAAACATTCAGTACTTC. Encoded protein: CASSLKGAPIAKNIQYF.

The V call is TRBV5-6, the J call TRBJ2-5; D remains ambiguous. The germline V and J ends were trimmed by 1 base and 2 bases, with 9 bases remaining between them. Germline V gene lookup returns CDR1 SGHDT and CDR2 YYEEEE. CDR3 length: 14 amino acids. The CDR3 protein is CASSLRSFQETQYF. The CDR3 bases are TGTGCCAGCAGCTTGAGATCTTTTCAAGAGACCCAGTACTTC.

This clonotype was counted only a few times. The DNA for the CDR3 is TGTGCCAGCAGCTTAGGCAGGGACCAAGAGACCCAGTACTTC. Translating it yields CASSLGRDQETQYF. V usage is TRBV7-9 and J usage is TRBJ2-5; D is possibly TRBD1 (5 bases). This CDR3 region has 14 residues. Germline CDR1 reads SEHNR; CDR2 reads FQNEAQ (reference sequence). With 1 base removed from V and 0 bases from J, the gap between germline ends came to 6 bases.

This clonotype was seen more than once but under ten times. CDR3 DNA: TGTGCCACCAGCGGACCACTAGGACAAAACATTCAGTACTTC. As protein: CATSGPLGQNIQYF. The chain uses TRBV15 and TRBJ2-4; tentative D call: TRBD2 (5 bases). This CDR3 has 14 residues. Deletions cut 5 bases from V and 5 bases from J, with 13 bases between. Germline V lookup: CDR1 LNHNV, CDR2 YYDKDF (reference sequence).

Ten or more counts support this clonotype. The gene calls are TRBV7-9 and TRBJ2-3; D not resolved. The germline V and J ends were trimmed by 5 bases and 6 bases, with 6 bases remaining between them. Germline assignment: CDR1 SEHNR and CDR2 FQNEAQ (reference sequence). The CDR3 has 11 residues. CDR3 loop: CASSQEDTQYF. The CDR3, as DNA: TGTGCCAGCAGCCAAGAGGATACGCAGTATTTT.

This clonotype was seen many times. The V gene is TRBV7-2, the J gene TRBJ2-3; 7 bases fit TRBD2. Trimming cost V 10 bases and J 9 bases; bases outside gene matches: 13. The CDR3 covers 13 residues. CDR1 is SGHTA, CDR2 FQGNSA, per germline. The CDR3 region has the DNA TGTGCCACCGTTAGCGGGTGGGAGGAAACGCAGTATTTT. It codes for CATVSGWEETQYF.

This clonotype was counted between two and nine times. This chain joins TRBV4-3 and TRBJ2-3, with 11 nucleotides matching TRBD2. CDR1 and CDR2 (germline): LGHNA, YSLEER. V shed 9 bases, J shed 4 bases, and the junction held 12 bases outside the gene matches. CDR3 length: 16 amino acids. The CDR3 bases are TGCGCCAGGGCTTCCTTTAGCGGGAGGGGAGCAGATACGCAGTATTTT. It specifies CARASFSGRGADTQYF.

V is TRBV27 and J is TRBJ1-1; tentative D call: TRBD1 (6 bases). CDR1 and CDR2 from the germline V gene are MNHEY and SMNVEV (reference sequence). This CDR3 has 13 amino acids. The V and J ends lost 4 bases and 1 base respectively, with 7 bases between them. CDR3 loop: CASSWGANTEAFF. CDR3 DNA sequence: TGTGCCAGCAGTTGGGGGGCGAACACTGAAGCTTTCTTT.

The chain carries TRBV7-2 and TRBJ2-2; D uncertain. Germline CDR1 reads SGHTA; CDR2 reads FQGNSA. Between the trimmed V and J ends, which lost 3 bases and 0 bases, there was a span of 5 bases. The CDR3 contains 14 residues. The CDR3 sequence is CASSLKANTGELFF. For the CDR3, the DNA is TGTGCCAGCAGCTTGAAGGCGAACACCGGGGAGCTGTTTTTT.

The chain is built from TRBV20-1 and TRBJ2-7, with 11 bases that match TRBD2. Looked up from germline, CDR1 is DFQATT and CDR2 is SNEGSKA (reference sequence). V trimming: 1 base; J trimming: 4 bases; junction bases outside the gene matches: 6. The CDR3 has 15 residues. CDR3 nucleotides: TGCAGTGCTAGAGCCCCCGGGACTAGCGGTTACGAGCAGTACTTC. This sequence encodes CSARAPGTSGYEQYF.

This clonotype was counted only a few times. The chain has TRBV6-2 or TRBV6-3 and TRBJ2-7, with TRBD2 matching 10 bases. The germline CDR1 and CDR2 sequences are MNHEY and SVGEGT. CDR3 length: 15 residues. With V trimmed by 2 bases and J by 0 bases, 1 base remained unmatched. The CDR3: CASSYPSGSSYEQYF. CDR3 DNA sequence: TGTGCCAGCAGTTACCCTAGCGGGAGCTCCTACGAGCAGTACTTC.

The chain uses TRBV12-3 or TRBV12-4 and TRBJ2-1; possibly TRBD2 for D (7 bases). The CDR3 runs to 15 residues. V was shortened by 2 bases and J by 8 bases, with 16 bases between the two germline ends. CDR3: CASSLPRRGGDEQFF. The CDR3 DNA sequence: TGTGCCAGCAGTTTACCTAGGAGGGGGGGCGATGAGCAGTTCTTC.

The chain uses TRBV11-2 and TRBJ2-5; TRBD2 matches at 7 bases. V dropped 5 bases and J dropped 7; count of bases not matched to a gene: 13. The CDR3 runs to 15 residues. Germline CDR1 is SGHAT and CDR2 is FQNNGV. The CDR3 loop is CASSGGLVWVGTQYF. The DNA for the CDR3 is TGTGCCAGCAGCGGCGGACTAGTCTGGGTGGGGACCCAGTACTTC.

This clonotype was observed many times. The gene calls are TRBV20-1 and TRBJ2-7, with no clear D. The CDR3 contains 14 residues. CDR1 and CDR2 from the germline V gene are DFQATT and SNEGSKA (reference sequence). Trimming took off 0 bases at V and 4 bases at J, with 13 bases between the two ends. For the CDR3, the DNA is TGCAGTGCTAGAGAGGGGTTTCTTGCGTACGAGCAGTACTTC. Encoded protein: CSAREGFLAYEQYF.